This T cell receptor (beta chain) was documented in a study of radiation and T cells in renal cell carcinoma. Time point specified: blood 4 weeks post-SBRT, at nephrectomy. Specified treatment: 15 Gy SBRT to primary tumor, nephrectomy 4 weeks later. Nephrectomy followed 15 Gy stereotactic body radiation by 4 weeks. Serial blood draws occurred at baseline and 2 and 4 weeks post-SBRT. Germline V gene lookup returns CDR1 SEHNR and CDR2 FQNEAQ (reference sequence). The trim removed 4 bases at V and 4 bases at J, leaving 4 bases unmatched. This CDR3 comprises 14 residues. Profiled with immunoSEQ multiplex PCR; TCRdb holds only in-frame clones, not every one. The profile covers around 94,000 clones, with 85% appearing a single time and under 10% taken by the ten largest.

The sequencing here drew on blood, taken from a patient whose treatment included radiotherapy and nephrectomy. The chain has TRBV7-9 and TRBJ2-5, with 9 nucleotides matching TRBD2. The clonotype originates from a man aged 50-59 years with renal cell carcinoma. For the CDR3, the DNA is TGTGCCAGCAGCTCTCCGGGACTAGCAGAGACCCAGTACTTC. Translated, it gives CASSSPGLAETQYF.